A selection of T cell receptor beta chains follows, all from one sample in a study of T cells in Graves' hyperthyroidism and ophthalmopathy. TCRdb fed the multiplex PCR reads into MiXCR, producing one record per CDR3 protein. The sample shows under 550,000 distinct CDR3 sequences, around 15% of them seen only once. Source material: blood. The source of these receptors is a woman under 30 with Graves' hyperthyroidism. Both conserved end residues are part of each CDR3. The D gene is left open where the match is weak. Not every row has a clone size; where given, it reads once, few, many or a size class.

CASSEALDRVKNIQYF,TGTGCCAGCAGTGAAGCTTTGGACAGGGTAAAAAACATTCAGTACTTC,many,TRBJ2-4,TRBD1,TRBV6-1
CSARDSGLAGESYNEQFF,TGCAGTGCTAGAGATTCGGGACTAGCGGGAGAGTCCTACAATGAGCAGTTCTTC,many,TRBJ2-1,TRBD2,TRBV20-1
CASSPGTSLTDTQYF,TGTGCCAGCAGTCCCGGGACTAGCCTTACAGATACGCAGTATTTT,many,TRBJ2-3,TRBD2,TRBV28
CASSPARGNGELFF,TGTGCTAGCAGCCCTGCCAGGGGCAACGGGGAGCTGTTTTTT,-,TRBJ2-2,-,TRBV7-7
CASSYSQGRSETQYF,TGTGCCAGCAGTTACTCGCAGGGGAGGTCGGAGACCCAGTACTTC,many,TRBJ2-5,-,TRBV6-2/TRBV6-3
CASSKDRGNNQPQHF,TGTGCCAGCAGTAAAGACAGGGGAAACAATCAGCCCCAGCATTTT,many,TRBJ1-5,TRBD1,TRBV27
CASSSGDSPTNEKLFF,TGTGCCAGCAGCTCCGGGGACAGCCCAACTAATGAAAAACTGTTTTTT,many,TRBJ1-4,TRBD1,TRBV12-3/TRBV12-4
CAGTETGQAYGYTF,TGTGCCGGAACAGAAACCGGACAGGCCTATGGCTACACCTTC,few,TRBJ1-2,TRBD1,TRBV6-1
CASRTTGNEKLFF,TGTGCCAGCAGGACGACAGGGAATGAAAAACTGTTTTTT,-,TRBJ1-4,TRBD1,TRBV27
CASSSQQGTDTQYF,TGTGCCAGCAGCTCACAACAGGGCACAGATACGCAGTATTTT,many,TRBJ2-3,-,TRBV11-2
CSSLSGSTDTQYF,TGCAGCTCCCTATCGGGGAGCACAGATACGCAGTATTTT,many,TRBJ2-3,-,TRBV29-1
CASSWGIRTASDTEAFF,TGCGCCAGCAGCTGGGGAATCCGAACAGCTTCGGACACTGAAGCTTTCTTT,many,TRBJ1-1,-,TRBV5-1
CSVAQGNTGELFF,TGCAGCGTTGCACAGGGGAACACCGGGGAGCTGTTTTTT,many,TRBJ2-2,-,TRBV29-1
CASSPDRGNEAFF,TGTGCCAGCTCGCCCGACAGGGGAAATGAAGCTTTCTTT,few,TRBJ1-1,TRBD1,TRBV18
CSAGAYGTRDNEQFF,TGCAGTGCTGGGGCGTACGGGACTAGGGACAATGAGCAGTTCTTC,-,TRBJ2-1,TRBD2,TRBV20-1
CASSRGQSEAFF,TGCGCCAGCAGCCGAGGACAGAGTGAAGCTTTCTTT,once,TRBJ1-1,-,TRBV4-3
CAWSANEKLFF,TGTGCCTGGAGTGCCAATGAAAAACTGTTTTTT,many,TRBJ1-4,-,TRBV30
CSARETFGGAPYEQYF,TGCAGTGCTAGAGAAACCTTTGGTGGGGCACCCTACGAGCAGTACTTC,many,TRBJ2-7,-,TRBV20-1
CASSQNNGDTQYF,TGTGCCAGCAGCCAAAATAACGGGGATACGCAGTATTTT,many,TRBJ2-3,-,TRBV3-1
CASSLNRQGDTQYF,TGTGCCAGCAGCTTAAACAGACAGGGCGATACGCAGTATTTT,-,TRBJ2-3,TRBD1,TRBV7-3
CASSPGPSGHEQFF,TGTGCCAGCAGCCCTGGCCCCTCCGGGCATGAGCAGTTCTTC,-,TRBJ2-1,-,TRBV7-3
CASSLGTSGRLNEQFF,TGTGCCAGCAGCTTAGGGACTAGCGGGAGGTTAAATGAGCAGTTCTTC,few,TRBJ2-1,TRBD2,TRBV7-9
CSTREGVDEQFF,TGCAGTACTAGAGAAGGCGTGGATGAGCAGTTCTTC,few,TRBJ2-1,-,TRBV20-1
CSARRDGRNTEAFF,TGCAGTGCTAGGCGAGACGGCAGGAACACTGAAGCTTTCTTT,many,TRBJ1-1,-,TRBV20-1
CASSLEGTGWSNEQFF,TGTGCCAGCAGCTTAGAAGGGACAGGGTGGTCCAATGAGCAGTTCTTC,once,TRBJ2-1,TRBD1,TRBV11-3
CASSRSGSYNEQFF,TGTGCCAGCAGCAGGAGCGGCTCCTACAATGAGCAGTTCTTC,many,TRBJ2-1,-,TRBV27
CASSLIQGVQIGYTF,TGTGCCAGCAGTTTAATACAGGGGGTGCAAATTGGCTACACCTTC,many,TRBJ1-2,TRBD1,TRBV28
CASTRGAGGYEQYF,TGTGCCAGCACTCGGGGGGCGGGAGGCTACGAGCAGTACTTC,-,TRBJ2-7,TRBD2,TRBV7-2
CAWSGIRTTTFF,TGTGCCTGGAGTGGAATCCGTACCACAACGTTTTTT,-,TRBJ1-4,-,TRBV30
CAILEGPTDTQYF,TGTGCCATCTTGGAAGGGCCGACAGATACGCAGTATTTT,-,TRBJ2-3,-,TRBV10-3
CASSRYRGSNQPQHF,TGTGCCAGTAGTCGTTACAGGGGCTCCAATCAGCCCCAGCATTTT,many,TRBJ1-5,TRBD1,TRBV19
CASSSETPRGNYGYTF,TGCGCCAGCAGCTCTGAGACTCCGAGGGGGAACTATGGCTACACCTTC,many,TRBJ1-2,-,TRBV5-1
CASSLGIVSSYEQYF,TGTGCCAGCAGCTTGGGGATAGTTAGTTCCTACGAGCAGTACTTC,many,TRBJ2-7,-,TRBV5-6
CASSLRLAVYNEQFF,TGTGCCAGCAGCTTACGGCTAGCGGTCTACAATGAGCAGTTCTTC,many,TRBJ2-1,TRBD2,TRBV11-2
CAISQAPSGSSYEQYF,TGTGCCATCAGTCAAGCCCCTAGCGGGAGCTCCTACGAGCAGTACTTC,many,TRBJ2-7,TRBD2,TRBV10-3
CASSSTSGRGSPYEQYF,TGTGCCAGCAGCTCGACTAGCGGGAGAGGAAGTCCCTACGAGCAGTACTTC,few,TRBJ2-7,TRBD2,TRBV6-1
CATSRAGSGLETQYF,TGTGCCACCAGCAGAGCAGGGTCCGGTTTGGAGACCCAGTACTTC,few,TRBJ2-5,-,TRBV15
CSARDRLAVHIQYF,TGCAGTGCTAGAGATAGGCTAGCCGTACACATTCAGTACTTC,many,TRBJ2-4,-,TRBV20-1
CASGTGSQPQHF,TGTGCCAGTGGGACAGGGAGTCAGCCCCAGCATTTT,many,TRBJ1-5,TRBD1,TRBV2
CSASAWETNEQFF,TGCAGTGCTAGTGCGTGGGAGACCAATGAGCAGTTCTTC,many,TRBJ2-1,-,TRBV20-1
CSAGEGQGLDGYTF,TGCAGTGCTGGGGAGGGACAGGGCCTGGACGGCTACACCTTC,many,TRBJ1-2,TRBD1,TRBV20-1